The present T cell receptor beta chain was sequenced within a study of T cell repertoires in cytomegalovirus infection. Study overall: Matching HLA type, along with CMV infection, was indicated by public TCR beta signatures.

Study-wide points: HLA-C-restricted CMV-specific TCR beta clonotypes prevailed in the ex vivo response. Adding up the frequency of public TCR beta families identified people who carried CMV plus the relevant HLA.

TCRdb reanalysed the reads using MiXCR and keeps one entry per CDR3 protein. The repertoire holds about 600,000 distinct CDR3 sequences, with approximately 25% as singletons. J was trimmed by 7 bases and V by 0 bases; bases with no gene match: 11. The germline V gene encodes CDR1 MNHNY and CDR2 SVGAGI (reference sequence). The CDR3 covers 16 residues. A remark on this clonotype: What it recognizes is unknown.

The chain employs TRBV6-6 and TRBJ1-2, with TRBD1 matching 7 bases. The material sequenced was CD8+ T cells from PBMCs. This TCR came from a human donor in good health (CMV status not recorded). Some clones in this sample may be carry-over from other donors' samples. The CDR3 coding sequence is TGTGCCAGCAGTTACTCTCCCGGGGACAGTTATGGTGGCTACACCTTC. This codes for CASSYSPGDSYGGYTF.